Presented here are 3 T cell receptor beta chains from one specimen sequenced in a study of cytomegalovirus exposure and HLA in healthy donors (dated by TCRdb to about 2017). Library method: the immunoSEQ multiplex PCR assay. A mixture of 60 forward primers for TCR Vbeta segments and 13 reverse primers for TCR Jbeta segments was used in the multiplex PCR. Drawn from immuneACCESS, this table holds only the in-frame rearrangements with V and J called that TCRdb kept. Clones are partly lost; checked studies trace under half to an unresolved V gene and leave the rest unexplained. This sample gives about 140,000 clones in total; around 80% of them show up just once. The ten largest clones represent 3.2% of the sample. What was sequenced was PBMCs. These receptors all stem from a man in his late teens or twenties in good health and CMV-seropositive.

This clone has a handful of counts. CDR3 nucleotides: TGTGCCAGTAGGGATTCGGCCGGGACAGGGCTCAATGAGCAGTTCTTC. Translated, it gives CASRDSAGTGLNEQFF. This chain links TRBV19 with TRBJ2-1, with 9 bases identical to TRBD1. The CDR3 extends over 16 amino acids. Looked up from germline, CDR1 is LNHDA and CDR2 is SQIVND (reference sequence). After removal of 6 bases from V and 6 bases from J, the junction contained 12 bases not matched to a gene.

This chain uses TRBV6-1 with TRBJ1-5; D unclear. This CDR3 has 14 residues. Trimming removed 1 base at V and 9 bases at J, with 13 bases between. Germline loops: CDR1 MNHNS, CDR2 SASEGT. The CDR3 DNA reads TGTGCCAGCAGTGAAGATGACATCCTTTGGCCCCAGCATTTT. This translates into CASSEDDILWPQHF.

The chain recombines TRBV5-1 with TRBJ2-3; D perhaps matches TRBD2 (5 bases). Germline V lookup: CDR1 SGHRS, CDR2 YFSETQ. Trimming removed 5 bases from V and 2 bases from J, with 12 bases in between. CDR3 length: 14 residues. CDR3 bases: TGCGCCAGCAGTGAGGGAGAGATCACAGATACGCAGTATTTT. Translated, it gives CASSEGEITDTQYF.